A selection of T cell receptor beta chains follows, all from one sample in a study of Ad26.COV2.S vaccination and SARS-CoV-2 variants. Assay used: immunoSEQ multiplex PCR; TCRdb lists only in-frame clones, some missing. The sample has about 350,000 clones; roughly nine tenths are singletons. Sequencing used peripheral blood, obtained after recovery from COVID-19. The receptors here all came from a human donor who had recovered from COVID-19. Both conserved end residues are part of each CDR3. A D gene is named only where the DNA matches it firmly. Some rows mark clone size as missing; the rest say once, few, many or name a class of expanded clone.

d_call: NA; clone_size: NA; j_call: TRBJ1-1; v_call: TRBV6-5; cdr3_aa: CASKQNTEAFF; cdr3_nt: TGTGCCAGCAAACAGAACACTGAAGCTTTCTTT
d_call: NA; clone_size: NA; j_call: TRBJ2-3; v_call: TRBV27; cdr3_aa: CASSDKTTDTQYF; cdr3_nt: TGTGCCAGCAGTGACAAGACCACAGATACGCAGTATTTT
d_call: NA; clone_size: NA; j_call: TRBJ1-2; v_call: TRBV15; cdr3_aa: CATSRDRGYYGYTF; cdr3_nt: TGTGCCACCAGCAGAGATCGGGGGTACTATGGCTACACCTTC
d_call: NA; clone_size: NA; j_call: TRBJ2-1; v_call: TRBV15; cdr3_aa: CATSRDRAAGRFF; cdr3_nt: TGTGCCACCAGCAGAGATAGGGCGGCCGGTAGGTTCTTC
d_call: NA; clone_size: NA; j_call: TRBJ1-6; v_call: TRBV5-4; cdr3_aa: CASSYRSYNSPLHF; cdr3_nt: TGTGCCAGCAGCTACAGGAGCTATAATTCACCCCTCCACTTT
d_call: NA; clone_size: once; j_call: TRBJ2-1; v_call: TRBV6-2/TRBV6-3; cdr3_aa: CASSYSGSSYNEQFF; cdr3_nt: TGTGCCAGCAGTTACTCAGGGAGCTCCTACAATGAGCAGTTCTTC
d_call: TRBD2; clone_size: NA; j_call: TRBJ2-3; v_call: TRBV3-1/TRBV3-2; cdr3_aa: CASSLSSGGTIYTDTQYF; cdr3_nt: TGTGCCAGCAGCCTGTCTAGCGGGGGGACTATTTACACAGATACGCAGTATTTT
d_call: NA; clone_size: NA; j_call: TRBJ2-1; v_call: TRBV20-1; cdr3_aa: CSASTLRGPNEQFF; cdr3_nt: TGCAGTGCTAGTACTTTGCGGGGGCCCAATGAGCAGTTCTTC
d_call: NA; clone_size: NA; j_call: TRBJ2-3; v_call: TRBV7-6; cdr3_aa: CASSPNPDRHATDTQYF; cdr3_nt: TGTGCCAGCAGCCCTAACCCAGACAGACACGCCACAGATACGCAGTATTTT
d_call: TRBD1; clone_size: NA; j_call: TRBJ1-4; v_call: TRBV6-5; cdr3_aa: CASRPDRGPNEKLFF; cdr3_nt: TGTGCCAGCAGGCCGGACAGGGGGCCTAATGAAAAACTGTTTTTT
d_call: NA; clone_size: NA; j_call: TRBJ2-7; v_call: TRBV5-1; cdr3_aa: CASSLGGGQVYEQYF; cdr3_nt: TGCGCCAGCAGCTTGGGGGGAGGACAGGTCTACGAGCAGTACTTC
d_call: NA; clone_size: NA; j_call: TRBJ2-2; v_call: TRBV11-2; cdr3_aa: CASSFLGSNTGELFF; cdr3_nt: TGTGCCAGCAGCTTCCTAGGCTCGAACACCGGGGAGCTGTTTTTT
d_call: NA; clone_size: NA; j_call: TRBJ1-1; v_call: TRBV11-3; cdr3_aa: CASSVFSYTEAFF; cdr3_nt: TGTGCCAGCAGCGTATTCTCCTACACTGAAGCTTTCTTT
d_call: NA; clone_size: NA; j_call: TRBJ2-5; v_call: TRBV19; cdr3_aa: CASSIRGETQYF; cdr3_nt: TGTGCCAGTAGTATACGGGGAGAGACCCAGTACTTC
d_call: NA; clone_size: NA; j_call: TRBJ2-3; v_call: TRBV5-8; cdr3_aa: CASSLGRGEDTQYF; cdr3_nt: TGTGCCAGCAGCTTGGGTAGGGGGGAAGATACGCAGTATTTT
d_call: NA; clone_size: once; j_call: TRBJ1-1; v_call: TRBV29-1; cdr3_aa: CSAVDTGLSTEAFF; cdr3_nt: TGCAGCGCCGTAGACACAGGGCTTAGCACTGAAGCTTTCTTT
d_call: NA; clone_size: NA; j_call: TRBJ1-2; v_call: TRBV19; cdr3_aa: CASTDLSGGFSYGYTF; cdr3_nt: TGTGCCAGTACCGATCTGTCTGGCGGATTCTCCTATGGCTACACCTTC
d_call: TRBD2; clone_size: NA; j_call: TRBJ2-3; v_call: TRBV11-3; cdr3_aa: CASSPGLVGEITDTQYF; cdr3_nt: TGTGCCAGCAGCCCGGGACTAGTCGGGGAAATTACAGATACGCAGTATTTT
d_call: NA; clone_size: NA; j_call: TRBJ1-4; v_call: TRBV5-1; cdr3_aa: CASRQGSATNEKLFF; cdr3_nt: TGCGCCAGCAGGCAGGGGTCTGCAACTAATGAAAAACTGTTTTTT
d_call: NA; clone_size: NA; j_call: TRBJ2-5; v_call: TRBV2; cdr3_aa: CASSEAALRETQYF; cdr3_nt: TGTGCCAGCAGTGAAGCGGCGCTAAGAGAGACCCAGTACTTC
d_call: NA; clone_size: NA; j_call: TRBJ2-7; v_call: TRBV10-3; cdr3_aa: CAISANTRSYEQYF; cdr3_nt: TGTGCCATCAGTGCCAACACACGAAGTTACGAGCAGTACTTC
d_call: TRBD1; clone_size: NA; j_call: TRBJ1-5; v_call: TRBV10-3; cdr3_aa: CAISEAGQGNQPQHF; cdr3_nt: TGTGCCATCAGTGAGGCGGGACAGGGCAATCAGCCCCAGCATTTT
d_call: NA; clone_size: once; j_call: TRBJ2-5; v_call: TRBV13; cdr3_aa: CASSRGRETQYF; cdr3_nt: TGTGCCAGCAGTCGGGGTCGAGAGACCCAGTACTTC
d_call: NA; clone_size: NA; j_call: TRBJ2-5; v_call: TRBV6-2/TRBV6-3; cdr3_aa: CASSPGTSRETQYF; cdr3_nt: TGTGCCAGCAGTCCCGGTACTAGCCGAGAGACCCAGTACTTC
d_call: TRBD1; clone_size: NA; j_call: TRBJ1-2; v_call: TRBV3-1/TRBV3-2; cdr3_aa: CASSQTGQGSGYTF; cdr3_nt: TGTGCCAGCAGCCAAACGGGACAGGGTAGCGGCTACACCTTC
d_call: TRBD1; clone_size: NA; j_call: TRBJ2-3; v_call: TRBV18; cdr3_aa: CASSPLGTVKTDTQYF; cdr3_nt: TGTGCCAGCTCACCTCTCGGGACAGTAAAAACAGATACGCAGTATTTT
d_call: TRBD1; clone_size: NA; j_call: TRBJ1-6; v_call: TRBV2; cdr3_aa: CASSEYPGGNSPLHF; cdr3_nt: TGTGCCAGCAGTGAATACCCAGGGGGCAATTCACCCCTCCACTTT
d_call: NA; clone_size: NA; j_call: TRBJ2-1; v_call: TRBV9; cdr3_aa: CASSVGATPGNEQFF; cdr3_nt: TGTGCCAGCAGCGTAGGGGCTACCCCGGGCAATGAGCAGTTCTTC
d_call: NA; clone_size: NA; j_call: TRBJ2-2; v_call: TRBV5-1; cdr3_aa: CASSLAGGGASGELFF; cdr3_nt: TGCGCCAGCAGCTTGGCCGGCGGGGGCGCTTCCGGGGAGCTGTTTTTT
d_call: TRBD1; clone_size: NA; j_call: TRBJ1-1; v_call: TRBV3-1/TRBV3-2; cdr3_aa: CASSTRTGNTEAFF; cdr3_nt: TGTGCCAGCAGCACCCGGACAGGGAACACTGAAGCTTTCTTT
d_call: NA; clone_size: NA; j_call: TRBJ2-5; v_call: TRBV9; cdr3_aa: CASSVDARRETQYF; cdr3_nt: TGTGCCAGCAGCGTAGATGCTAGGAGGGAGACCCAGTACTTC
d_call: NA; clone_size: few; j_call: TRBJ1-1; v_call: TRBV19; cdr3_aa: CASSMSRQGYTEAFF; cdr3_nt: TGTGCCAGTAGTATGAGTCGTCAGGGGTACACTGAAGCTTTCTTT
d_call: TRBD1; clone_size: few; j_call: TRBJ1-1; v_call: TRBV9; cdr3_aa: CASSVAPRQGWNTEAFF; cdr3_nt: TGTGCCAGCAGCGTAGCCCCCCGACAGGGTTGGAACACTGAAGCTTTCTTT
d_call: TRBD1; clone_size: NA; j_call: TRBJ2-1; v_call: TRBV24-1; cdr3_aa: CATSEGGRSYNEQFF; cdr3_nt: TGTGCCACCAGTGAAGGGGGCCGCTCCTACAATGAGCAGTTCTTC
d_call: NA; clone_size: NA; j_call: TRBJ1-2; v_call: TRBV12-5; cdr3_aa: CASGLVHHKEGSVHYGYTF; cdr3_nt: TGTGCTAGTGGTTTGGTACATCATAAGGAAGGGAGCGTTCACTATGGCTACACCTTC
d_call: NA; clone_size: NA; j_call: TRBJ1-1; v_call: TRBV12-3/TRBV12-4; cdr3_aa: CASSIEKYEAFF; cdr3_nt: TGTGCCAGCAGCATCGAGAAGTATGAAGCTTTCTTT
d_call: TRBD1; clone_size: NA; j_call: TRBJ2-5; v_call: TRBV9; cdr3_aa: CASSDGTVQETQYF; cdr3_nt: TGTGCCAGCAGTGATGGGACAGTTCAAGAGACCCAGTACTTC
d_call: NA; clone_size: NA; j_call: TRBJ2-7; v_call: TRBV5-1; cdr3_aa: CASSFAGEEQYF; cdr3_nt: TGCGCCAGCAGCTTCGCCGGGGAAGAGCAGTACTTC
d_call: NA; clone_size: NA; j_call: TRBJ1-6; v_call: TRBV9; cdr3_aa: CASSVATQSPLHF; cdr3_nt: TGTGCCAGCAGCGTAGCTACACAGTCACCCCTCCACTTT
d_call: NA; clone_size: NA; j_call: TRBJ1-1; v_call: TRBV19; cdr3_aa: CASSIVTGHTEAFF; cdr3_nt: TGTGCCAGTAGTATTGTAACAGGGCACACTGAAGCTTTCTTT
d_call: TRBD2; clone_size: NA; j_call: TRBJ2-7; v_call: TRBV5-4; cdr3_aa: CASSLGRGGYEQYF; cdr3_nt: TGTGCCAGCAGCTTGGGACGGGGGGGCTACGAGCAGTACTTC
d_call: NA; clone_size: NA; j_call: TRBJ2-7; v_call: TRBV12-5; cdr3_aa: CASAQDRYEQYF; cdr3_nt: TGTGCTAGTGCCCAGGACAGATACGAGCAGTACTTC
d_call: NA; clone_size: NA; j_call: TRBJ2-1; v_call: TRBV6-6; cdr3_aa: CASSPNNEQFF; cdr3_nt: TGTGCCAGCAGTCCAAACAATGAGCAGTTCTTC
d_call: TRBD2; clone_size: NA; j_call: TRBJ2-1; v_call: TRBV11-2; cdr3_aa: CASSDGLAGYNEQFF; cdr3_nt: TGTGCCAGCAGCGATGGTCTAGCGGGGTACAATGAGCAGTTCTTC
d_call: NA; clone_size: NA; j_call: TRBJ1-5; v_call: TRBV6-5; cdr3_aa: CAYSLGLSNQPQHF; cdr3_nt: TGTGCATACAGCCTTGGGTTAAGCAATCAGCCCCAGCATTTT
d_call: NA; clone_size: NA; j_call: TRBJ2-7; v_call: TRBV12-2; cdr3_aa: CASRKGQFLSYEQYF; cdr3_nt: TGTGCAAGTCGCAAGGGACAGTTCCTCTCCTACGAGCAGTACTTC
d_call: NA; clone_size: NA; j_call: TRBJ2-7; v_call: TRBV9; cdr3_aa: CASSGGHTYEQYF; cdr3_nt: TGTGCCAGCAGCGGGGGACATACCTACGAGCAGTACTTC
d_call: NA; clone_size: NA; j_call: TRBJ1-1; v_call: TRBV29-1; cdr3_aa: CSALQNEAFF; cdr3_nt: TGCAGCGCCCTGCAGAATGAAGCTTTCTTT
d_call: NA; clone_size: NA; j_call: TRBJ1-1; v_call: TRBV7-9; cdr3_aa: CASSLDDANTEAFF; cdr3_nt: TGTGCCAGCAGCTTAGACGATGCGAACACTGAAGCTTTCTTT
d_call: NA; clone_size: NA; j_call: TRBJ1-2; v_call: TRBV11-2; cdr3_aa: CASEPKWGGVISGYTF; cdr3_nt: TGTGCCAGCGAACCAAAGTGGGGGGGCGTAATATCCGGCTACACCTTC
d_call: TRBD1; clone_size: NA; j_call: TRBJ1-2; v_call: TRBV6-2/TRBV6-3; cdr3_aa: CASSYSGTGGDGYTF; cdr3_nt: TGTGCCAGCAGTTACTCAGGGACAGGGGGCGATGGCTACACCTTC
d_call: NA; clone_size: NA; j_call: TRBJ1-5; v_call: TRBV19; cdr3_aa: CASSIPPGQPQHF; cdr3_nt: TGTGCCAGTAGTATACCCCCAGGTCAGCCCCAGCATTTT
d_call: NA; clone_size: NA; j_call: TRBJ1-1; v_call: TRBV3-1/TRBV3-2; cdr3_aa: CASSQEGRGTEAFF; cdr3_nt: TGTGCCAGCAGCCAAGAAGGTAGGGGTACTGAAGCTTTCTTT
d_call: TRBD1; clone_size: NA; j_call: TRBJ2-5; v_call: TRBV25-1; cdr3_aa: CASRRGRETQYF; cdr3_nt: TGTGCCAGCCGTAGGGGGCGAGAGACCCAGTACTTC
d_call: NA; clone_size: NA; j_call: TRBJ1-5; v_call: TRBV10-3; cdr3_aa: CAISDPGRYSNQPQHF; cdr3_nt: TGTGCCATCAGTGACCCGGGACGCTATAGCAATCAGCCCCAGCATTTT
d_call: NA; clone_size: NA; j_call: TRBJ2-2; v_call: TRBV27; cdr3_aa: CASGLGVTGELFF; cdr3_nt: TGTGCCAGCGGACTTGGGGTCACCGGGGAGCTGTTTTTT
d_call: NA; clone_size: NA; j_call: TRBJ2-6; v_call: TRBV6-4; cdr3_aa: CASSDSQSSSGANVLTF; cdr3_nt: TGTGCCAGCAGTGACTCGCAGTCCAGCTCTGGGGCCAACGTCCTGACTTTC
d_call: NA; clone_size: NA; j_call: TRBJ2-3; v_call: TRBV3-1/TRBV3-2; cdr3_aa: CASSPAGRFTDTQYF; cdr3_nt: TGTGCCAGCAGCCCCGCGGGACGGTTCACAGATACGCAGTATTTT